This TCR beta chain derives from a study of PD-1 blockade in mismatch repair-deficient tumors. Only in-frame clones appear in the TCRdb table, and some are missing; sequencing was by immunoSEQ multiplex PCR. The table lists over 75,000 clones, over 75% of them singletons. The germline gives CDR1 SGHNT, CDR2 YYREEE (reference sequence). The CDR3 spans 12 residues. Deletions cut 4 bases from V and 5 bases from J, with 9 bases between. The sample in question was peripheral blood, obtained 12 weeks after starting pembrolizumab. The chain carries TRBV5-4 and TRBJ1-2; a possible D gene is TRBD1 (6 bases). The TCR comes from an adult with mismatch repair-deficient cancer. The CDR3 DNA follows: TGTGCCAGCAGCCAGGACAGATATGGCTACACCTTC. It yields the protein CASSQDRYGYTF.